This T cell receptor beta chain was recorded in a study of CD8+ T cells in alopecia areata. Overall study: After 6 to 18 months of tofacitinib, follow-up continued 6 months off drug.

It was cDNA, reverse transcribed from extracted RNA, that served as the sequencing template. Clones were sequenced by immunoSEQ multiplex PCR, and TCRdb holds only the in-frame ones, with some missing. The sample yields 150,000 to 200,000 clones, less than 75% seen once. Treatment meaning: oral pan-JAK inhibitor, 5-10 mg twice daily. Germline V gives CDR1 MNHEY, CDR2 SVGAGI. Deletions cut 0 bases from V and 6 bases from J, with 6 bases between. The CDR3 runs to 13 residues. The rearrangement joins TRBV6-5 to TRBJ1-5; D unresolved. The receptor's source is a human donor with alopecia areata. The specimen comprised CD4+ T cells sorted from blood, sampled at approximately week 55, from a patient treated with tofacitinib. The CDR3 reads CASSYSRRQPQHF. The CDR3 DNA follows: TGTGCCAGCAGTTACTCGAGACGTCAGCCCCAGCATTTT.